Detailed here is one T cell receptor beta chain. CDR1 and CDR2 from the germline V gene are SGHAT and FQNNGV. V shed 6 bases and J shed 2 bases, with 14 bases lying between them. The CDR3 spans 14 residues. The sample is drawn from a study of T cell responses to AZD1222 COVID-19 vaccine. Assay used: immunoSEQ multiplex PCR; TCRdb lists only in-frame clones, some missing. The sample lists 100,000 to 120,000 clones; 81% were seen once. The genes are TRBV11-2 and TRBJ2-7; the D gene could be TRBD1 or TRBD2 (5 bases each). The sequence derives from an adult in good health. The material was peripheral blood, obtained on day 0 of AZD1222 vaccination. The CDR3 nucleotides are TGTGCCAGCAGGGGGGTGGTAAACGCCTACGAGCAGTACTTC. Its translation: CASRGVVNAYEQYF.